The next 5 T cell receptor beta chains were all read from a single sample in a study of identical twins. One entry per CDR3 protein, called by TCRdb with MiXCR from the 5' RACE reads. The repertoire consists of 700,000 or so distinct CDR3 sequences, with around 8.6% occurring once and the leading ten covering around 0.98%. In addition, the sample was reused for a study of yellow fever vaccine responses in identical twins.

The sequenced material came from PBMCs. Receptors originate from a young woman in good health.

A few counts support this clonotype. The V call is TRBV7-3, the J call TRBJ2-3; no reliable D call. CDR1 SGHTA and CDR2 FQGTGA come from the germline V gene. The CDR3 consists of 16 residues. The ends were cut back, 4 bases at V and 0 bases at J, with 14 bases in the middle. DNA for the CDR3: TGTGCCAGCAGCTCAAATGGGGTTTATAGCACAGATACGCAGTATTTT. Translating it yields CASSSNGVYSTDTQYF.

The rearrangement joins TRBV23-1 to TRBJ2-2; 10 bases line up with TRBD2. TRBV23-1 is assigned to the ORF class and has an uncertain function. V gave up 0 bases and J gave up 6 bases; unmatched junction bases: 13. This CDR3 spans 19 amino acids. The CDR3 sequence is CASSQSPGLADIQPGELFF. The CDR3 DNA reads as TGCGCCAGCAGTCAATCCCCAGGACTAGCGGACATTCAGCCCGGGGAGCTGTTTTTT.

V is TRBV28 and J is TRBJ1-2; no reliable D call. Germline V gene lookup returns CDR1 MDHEN and CDR2 SYDVKM. The CDR3 length is 13 residues. V was shortened by 3 bases and J by 8 bases, with 13 bases between the two germline ends. The CDR3, as DNA: TGTGCCAGCAGTTTCGGGGTAGGGATCGGCTACACCTTC. This gives the protein CASSFGVGIGYTF.

The chain is built from TRBV5-4 and TRBJ2-7; 8 bases align to TRBD1. The V gene's germline CDR1 is SGHNT and CDR2 YYREEE (reference sequence). The CDR3 is made up of 16 amino acids. V was pared by 1 base and J by 4 bases, with 10 bases of the junction left unmatched. The CDR3 reads CASSLNAGQGVYEQYF. CDR3 DNA: TGTGCCAGCAGCTTGAACGCTGGACAGGGCGTGTACGAGCAGTACTTC.

This clonotype has just one count. The genes are TRBV6-2 or TRBV6-3 and TRBJ2-5, with TRBD1 matching over 7 bases. This CDR3 is built from 16 residues. Germline trimming cut 6 bases from V and 3 bases from J; bases unmatched to any gene: 13. Germline CDR1 MNHEY, CDR2 SVGEGT. In DNA form, the CDR3 reads TGTGCCAGCAGACCTTTACGTGAAGGGACAGAAGAGACCCAGTACTTC. This gives the protein CASRPLREGTEETQYF.